The 22 T cell receptor beta chains below were found in one sample sequenced in a study of regulatory T cells in long-lasting Graves disease. Libraries of TCR beta came from iRepertoire HTBI primers plus Arm-PCR of CDR3 regions. MiXCR, applied by TCRdb to the multiplex PCR reads, yields one record per CDR3 protein. The sample has approximately 470,000 distinct CDR3 sequences; about a sixth are singletons. Sample time point: newly diagnosed GD, antithyroid drugs for less than 3 months. PBMC RNA was the source of the TCR library. The sample was also linked to a second study, of T cells in Graves' hyperthyroidism and ophthalmopathy.

The input for sequencing was peripheral blood mononuclear cells (PBMCs), taken at new diagnosis, from a patient treated with antithyroid drugs. All receptors derive from a man in his forties with Graves disease.

This clonotype was picked up many times. V usage is TRBV2 and J usage is TRBJ1-2, with D hard to call. Trimming took 5 bases from V and 2 from J, leaving 6 bases between them. The CDR3 totals 12 residues. Germline CDR1 is SNHLY and CDR2 is FYNNEI. CDR3 sequence reads: CASSRTNYGYTF. As DNA, the CDR3 is TGTGCCAGCAGTCGGACGAACTATGGCTACACCTTC.

The chain employs TRBV11-3 and TRBJ2-3; 11 bases agree with TRBD2. Germline CDR1 and CDR2: SGHNT and YENEEA. The length of the CDR3 is 16 residues. J was trimmed by 5 bases and V by 4 bases; bases with no gene match: 8. The CDR3 DNA follows: TGTGCCAGCAGCTCCCTCCTAGCGGGAGGTGGAGATACGCAGTATTTT. Its protein product is CASSSLLAGGGDTQYF.

Concerning this clonotype itself: A single base separates this from a much larger clone, so it may be a read error. V is TRBV5-1 and J is TRBJ2-1, with 7 bases lining up with TRBD1. Looked up from germline, CDR1 is SGHRS and CDR2 is YFSETQ. Trimming took 4 bases from V and 5 from J; bases not matched to a gene: 9. The CDR3 spans 15 residues. CDR3: CASSVDRVKHNEQFF. CDR3 nucleotides: TGCGCCAGCAGCGTTGACAGGGTGAAACACAATGAGCAGTTCTTC.

This clonotype was recorded many times. The chain couples TRBV28 to TRBJ2-7; tentatively, D is TRBD1 (6 bases). CDR1 is MDHEN and CDR2 is SYDVKM in the germline V gene. The length of the CDR3 is 14 residues. The V end was cut by 4 bases, the J end by 1 base, with 11 bases between. The CDR3 reads CASSSPTGSYEQYF. The CDR3 DNA is TGTGCCAGCAGTTCTCCGACAGGATCCTACGAGCAGTACTTC.

The rearrangement uses TRBV5-8 and TRBJ2-1; D might be TRBD2 (6 bases). Germline loops: CDR1 SGHTS, CDR2 YDEGEE. V dropped 1 base and J dropped 8 bases, with 10 bases sitting between them. The CDR3 is 13 residues long. The CDR3 protein is CASSLWRDHEQFF. In DNA form, the CDR3 reads TGTGCCAGCAGCTTGTGGAGGGACCATGAGCAGTTCTTC.

This chain joins TRBV18 and TRBJ2-7, with D uncertain. CDR1 is KGHSH and CDR2 is LQKENI in the germline V gene. The CDR3 consists of 14 residues. Trimming took 1 base from V and 2 from J, leaving 9 bases between them. The CDR3 nucleotides read TGTGCCAGCTCACCACAGCGTTACGCCTACGAGCAGTACTTC. Translation: CASSPQRYAYEQYF.

This clonotype was detected many times. J is TRBJ2-1 and V is TRBV20-1, with TRBD2 as a possible D gene (6 bases). V dropped 3 bases and J dropped 0 bases, with 15 bases sitting between them. This CDR3 spans 16 amino acids. The germline V gene has CDR1 DFQATT and CDR2 SNEGSKA (reference sequence). CDR3 in DNA: TGCAGTGCTAGGGGTGGACTATCCTCCTCCTACAATGAGCAGTTCTTC. Protein sequence: CSARGGLSSSYNEQFF.

This clonotype was counted at least ten times. This rearrangement joins TRBV12-3 or TRBV12-4 to TRBJ2-7, with 9 bases fitting TRBD2. This CDR3 region has 13 residues. V lost 8 bases and J lost 12; bases outside the gene matches: 14. The CDR3 DNA follows: TGTGCCAGCCCCCCGCTCGGCGGGAGGGTACCGTACTTC. Encoded protein: CASPPLGGRVPYF.

In this sample, this clonotype turned up many times. The V gene is TRBV12-3 or TRBV12-4, the J gene TRBJ2-3; perhaps D is TRBD1 or TRBD2 (5 bases each). The length of the CDR3 is 15 residues. Trimming stripped 0 bases from V and 8 bases from J, with 15 bases between. The CDR3 DNA is TGTGCCAGCAGTTTAGCGCGAGGGGCTGGAGGTACGCAGTATTTT. Translation gives CASSLARGAGGTQYF.

With regard to this clonotype: This likely came from a read error, as a far larger clone is one base away. The chain combines TRBV20-1 with TRBJ2-7; 7 bases fit TRBD2. Germline trimming cut 1 base from V and 7 bases from J; bases unmatched to any gene: 13. Per germline, CDR1 DFQATT and CDR2 SNEGSKA (reference sequence). CDR3 length equals 15 residues. The CDR3 DNA sequence: TGCAGTGCTAGAGGGGGCGGGAGATGGGCTGGTGAGCAGTACTTC. Translated: CSARGGGRWAGEQYF.

The gene calls are TRBV5-1 and TRBJ2-3, with 9 bases identical to TRBD1. This CDR3 is built from 16 residues. Germline V lookup: CDR1 SGHRS, CDR2 YFSETQ. The junction had 4 bases not matched to a gene; V was cut back by 2 bases and J by 0 bases. The chain's CDR3 is CASSLTGTGSTDTQYF. The CDR3 region has the DNA TGCGCCAGCAGCTTAACCGGGACAGGGAGCACAGATACGCAGTATTTT.

This clonotype was counted at least ten times. The chain is built from TRBV7-9 and TRBJ1-2; TRBD1 might be the D (5 bases). CDR3 length: 14 residues. Germline values: CDR1 SEHNR, CDR2 FQNEAQ (reference sequence). Trimming stripped 0 bases from V and 8 bases from J, with 13 bases between. CDR3 sequence: CASSLAAAGKGYTF. The CDR3 DNA is TGTGCCAGCAGCTTAGCGGCGGCAGGGAAAGGCTACACCTTC. Combining the CDR3 with reference TRBV7-9 and TRBJ1-2 gives the whole variable domain DTGVSQNPRHKITKRGQNVTFRCDPISEHNRLYWYRQTLGQGPEFLTYFQNEAQLEKSRLLSDRFSAERPKGSFSTLEIQRTEQGDSAMYLCASSLAAAGKGYTFGSGTRLTVV.

This clonotype has only a few counts. The rearrangement links TRBV29-1 to TRBJ1-2, with unresolved D. V lost 4 bases, J lost 5 bases, and 8 bases lay in between. This CDR3 spans 11 amino acids. Looked up from germline, CDR1 is SQVTM and CDR2 is ANQGSEA. The CDR3 here is CSVADGYGYTF. The CDR3 DNA is TGCAGCGTTGCGGACGGATATGGCTACACCTTC.

This clonotype showed up many times. The chain links TRBV18 to TRBJ2-7; D tentatively fits TRBD1 or TRBD2 (6 bases each). The germline CDR1 and CDR2 sequences are KGHSH and LQKENI. The CDR3 length is 16 residues. Between the trimmed V and J ends, which lost 5 bases and 5 bases, there was a span of 22 bases. The CDR3 DNA sequence: TGTGCCAGCTCAACGGCCCTAAGGGGGGCGATCCACGAGCAGTACTTC. Its protein is CASSTALRGAIHEQYF.

The genes are TRBV29-1 and TRBJ1-1, with 8 bases identical to TRBD1. The germline V gene has CDR1 SQVTM and CDR2 ANQGSEA. The CDR3 runs 12 residues. The CDR3: CTMSTGGTEAFF. CDR3 nucleotides: TGCACCATGAGTACAGGGGGAACTGAAGCTTTCTTT.

This clonotype was recorded many times. The rearrangement uses TRBV10-3 and TRBJ2-1; TRBD1 matches at 7 bases. Germline assignment: CDR1 ENHRY and CDR2 SYGVKD. V was pared by 2 bases and J by 9 bases, with 10 bases of the junction left unmatched. The CDR3 runs 15 residues. Here the CDR3 reads CAISERGGQLAEQFF. CDR3 bases: TGTGCCATCAGTGAGAGAGGGGGACAGTTAGCTGAGCAGTTCTTC.

The rearrangement links TRBV28 to TRBJ2-5; D gene ambiguous. The CDR3 length is 13 residues. V was cut by 4 bases and J by 3 bases, with 9 bases left in between. CDR1 and CDR2 from the germline V gene are MDHEN and SYDVKM. CDR3 protein: CASSSGLKETQYF. For the CDR3, the DNA is TGTGCCAGCAGTTCCGGTCTAAAAGAGACCCAGTACTTC.

This clonotype has a count of ten or more. The chain has TRBV2 and TRBJ2-1, with 7 bases lining up with TRBD2. After removal of 2 bases from V and 2 bases from J, the junction contained 9 bases not matched to a gene. Germline-derived CDR1 and CDR2 are SNHLY and FYNNEI. The CDR3 runs to 17 residues. CDR3 amino acids: CASSETGGGGTYNEQFF. The CDR3 DNA follows: TGTGCCAGCAGTGAAACCGGCGGGGGAGGCACCTACAATGAGCAGTTCTTC.

This clonotype was detected only a few times. This rearrangement joins TRBV27 to TRBJ2-2, with unresolved D. Trimming took 2 bases from V and 3 from J, leaving 7 bases between them. Germline V gene data show CDR1 as MNHEY and CDR2 as SMNVEV (reference sequence). The CDR3 contains 14 residues. The CDR3 sequence is CASSLRVDTGELFF. The CDR3 DNA sequence: TGTGCCAGCAGTTTAAGGGTTGACACCGGGGAGCTGTTTTTT.

This clonotype showed up many times. V is TRBV28 and J is TRBJ2-4, with 8 positions matching TRBD2. CDR3 size: 21 residues. Germline lookup yields CDR1 MDHEN and CDR2 SYDVKM. V lost 3 bases to trimming and J lost 4 bases; unmatched junction nucleotides: 23. For the CDR3, the DNA is TGTGCCAGCAGTTTGCGGGGGCGCCCAGGACAGCTAGCGGGCCGAAAAAACATTCAGTACTTC. Its protein product is CASSLRGRPGQLAGRKNIQYF.

This clonotype appeared a few times. This chain links TRBV6-1 with TRBJ1-6; maybe TRBD1 (5 bases). The ends were cut back, 6 bases at V and 7 bases at J, with 16 bases in the middle. This CDR3 contains 15 residues. Germline V gives CDR1 MNHNS, CDR2 SASEGT. The CDR3 DNA follows: TGTGCCAGCAGCGCCCCTCAGGGACGGAATTCACCCCTCCACTTT. Amino acids: CASSAPQGRNSPLHF.

This clonotype was seen ten or more times. This rearrangement joins TRBV28 to TRBJ2-1; D not resolved. The germline V gene encodes CDR1 MDHEN and CDR2 SYDVKM. The CDR3 is 16 residues long. V was clipped by 3 bases and J by 0 bases, with 12 bases between them. The CDR3 DNA is TGTGCCAGCAGTTTTTTGGCGTCAACCTCCTACAATGAGCAGTTCTTC. This translates into CASSFLASTSYNEQFF.